The 9 T cell receptor beta chains in this list originate from one sample, sequenced in a study of T cell responses to AZD1222 COVID-19 vaccine. Measured with immunoSEQ multiplex PCR; TCRdb has only the in-frame clones, and not every one. The sample shows about 93,000 clones, 80% to 90% of them seen only once. Material: peripheral blood, obtained on day 0 of AZD1222 vaccination. These receptors originate from an adult in good health.

This clone was recorded a few times. The chain employs TRBV6-5 and TRBJ2-7; unclear D gene. The CDR3 length is 13 residues. Germline V gene lookup returns CDR1 MNHEY and CDR2 SVGAGI. Trimming took 0 bases from V and 7 from J, leaving 10 bases between them. DNA of the CDR3: TGTGCCAGCAGTTACTCTGAAGGGAATGAGCAGTACTTC. Encoded protein: CASSYSEGNEQYF.

V is TRBV19 and J is TRBJ1-2, with TRBD1 as a possible D gene (6 bases). This CDR3 contains 14 residues. Germline-derived CDR1 and CDR2 are LNHDA and SQIVND (reference sequence). V lost 10 bases to trimming and J lost 5 bases, with 20 bases between them. CDR3 amino acids: CATSGTGLGYGYTF. The CDR3 nucleotides read TGTGCCACGTCTGGAACAGGGCTGGGGTATGGCTACACCTTC.

The V gene is TRBV2, the J gene TRBJ1-1; no reliable D call. The ends were cut back, 0 bases at V and 4 bases at J, with 9 bases in the middle. The germline CDR1 and CDR2 sequences are SNHLY and FYNNEI. CDR3 length equals 14 residues. The CDR3 DNA reads as TGTGCCAGCAGTGAAGCAGGCCGAGGCACTGAAGCTTTCTTT. Protein product: CASSEAGRGTEAFF. Full variable domain (rest looked up from reference TRBV2 and TRBJ1-1): EPEVTQTPSHQVTQMGQEVILRCVPISNHLYFYWYRQILGQKVEFLVSFYNNEISEKSEIFDDQFSVERPDGSNFTLKIRSTKLEDSAMYFCASSEAGRGTEAFFGQGTRLTVV.

This clone showed up just a few times. V usage is TRBV5-1 and J usage is TRBJ2-5; 11 bases map to TRBD2. The CDR3 totals 14 residues. CDR1 and CDR2 from the germline V gene are SGHRS and YFSETQ. The V gene end was trimmed by 5 bases and the J gene end by 5 bases; junction bases not matched to a gene: 5. This CDR3 reads CASRLAGGTETQYF. CDR3 DNA sequence: TGCGCCAGCAGATTAGCGGGAGGGACGGAGACCCAGTACTTC.

The rearrangement links TRBV6-5 to TRBJ2-1; no clear D. In germline, CDR1 is MNHEY, CDR2 SVGAGI. V dropped 2 bases and J dropped 9 bases, with 11 bases sitting between them. The CDR3 is 13 amino acids. The CDR3 is CASSYGKTSEQFF. CDR3 sequence (DNA): TGTGCCAGCAGTTACGGTAAGACCAGTGAGCAGTTCTTC.

The chain couples TRBV30 to TRBJ2-1, with 7 bases fitting TRBD1. Germline V gene data show CDR1 as GTSNPN and CDR2 as SVGIG (reference sequence). With 3 bases clipped from V and 12 bases from J, the junction kept 8 bases outside the gene matches. The CDR3 spans 12 residues. The CDR3 region has the DNA TGTGCCTGGAGCGAATTCCGGGACAGGCAGTTCTTC. It is translated as CAWSEFRDRQFF. The full variable domain, rest sourced from reference TRBV30 and TRBJ2-1, is SQTIHQWPATLVQPVGSPLSLECTVEGTSNPNLYWYRQAAGRGLQLLFYSVGIGQISSEVPQNLSASRPQDRQFILSSKKLLLSDSGFYLCAWSEFRDRQFFGPGTRLTVL.

In its sample, this clone was seen a few times. This chain uses TRBV7-9 with TRBJ2-3; 8 bases are shared with TRBD1. With V trimmed by 5 bases and J by 0 bases, 7 bases remained unmatched. The CDR3 covers 16 residues. Germline V gives CDR1 SEHNR, CDR2 FQNEAQ (reference sequence). CDR3 loop: CASSPGGGISTDTQYF. The CDR3, as DNA: TGTGCCAGCAGCCCAGGGGGCGGGATAAGCACAGATACGCAGTATTTT.

This chain uses TRBV28 with TRBJ2-1; D gene uncertain. This CDR3 spans 15 amino acids. Trimming took 4 bases from V and 4 from J, leaving 14 bases between them. The germline V gene has CDR1 MDHEN and CDR2 SYDVKM. CDR3 protein: CASSSYGPGYNEQFF. The CDR3 nucleotides read TGTGCCAGCAGTTCTTACGGGCCCGGGTACAATGAGCAGTTCTTC.

The J gene is TRBJ2-5, the V gene TRBV18; unclear D gene. The germline V gene has CDR1 KGHSH and CDR2 LQKENI. Deletions cut 4 bases from V and 0 bases from J, with 6 bases between. The CDR3 runs to 13 residues. CDR3 DNA: TGTGCCAGCTCACAAGGCAACCAAGAGACCCAGTACTTC. It yields the protein CASSQGNQETQYF.